The 27 T cell receptor beta chains below all came from one sample that was sequenced in a study of T cell changes during pregnancy in multiple sclerosis. Produced via immunoSEQ multiplex PCR; TCRdb's table is partial and in-frame only. The sample carries some 100,000 clones, around 92% recorded once. The sequencing here drew on peripheral blood, taken in the second trimester of pregnancy. These receptor sequences come from a female donor with multiple sclerosis, enrolled in a pregnancy study.

The chain recombines TRBV14 with TRBJ1-1, with D possibly matching TRBD1 (5 bases). There are 17 residues in the CDR3. In germline, CDR1 is SGHDN, CDR2 FVKESK. Trimming took 0 bases from V and 1 from J, leaving 15 bases between them. The CDR3 protein is CASSQDTPGHWNTEAFF. Written as DNA, the CDR3 is TGTGCCAGCAGCCAAGATACCCCTGGACACTGGAACACTGAAGCTTTCTTT.

The rearrangement joins TRBV5-1 to TRBJ1-5; D remains ambiguous. Trimming took 1 base from V and 4 from J, leaving 6 bases between them. Germline V gene data show CDR1 as SGHRS and CDR2 as YFSETQ. There are 13 residues in the CDR3. The CDR3 loop reads CASSLWQNQPQHF. The CDR3 region has the DNA TGCGCCAGCAGCTTGTGGCAAAATCAGCCCCAGCATTTT.

The V call is TRBV27, the J call TRBJ2-7; 7 positions agree with TRBD1. The CDR3 is 15 residues long. The V and J ends lost 2 bases and 2 bases, in that order; junction bases with no gene match: 6. Germline-derived CDR1 and CDR2 are MNHEY and SMNVEV (reference sequence). CDR3 bases: TGTGCCAGCAGTTTAAGGCAGGGGGAGACCTACGAGCAGTACTTC. Protein: CASSLRQGETYEQYF.

This chain links TRBV10-3 with TRBJ2-5; TRBD2 is a possible D gene (5 bases). Between the trimmed V and J ends, which lost 0 bases and 5 bases, there was a span of 13 bases. The germline V gene encodes CDR1 ENHRY and CDR2 SYGVKD. This CDR3 has 15 amino acids. The CDR3 DNA follows: TGTGCCATCAGTGAGTCGGAGGCCGCGGGTGAGACCCAGTACTTC. Protein product: CAISESEAAGETQYF.

The chain recombines TRBV29-1 with TRBJ2-1; 10 bases are shared with TRBD2. The CDR3 is 15 residues long. Germline CDR1 is SQVTM and CDR2 is ANQGSEA. J gave up 4 bases and V 7 bases, and 10 bases lay outside the gene matches. The CDR3 sequence is CSAPPLAGAYNEQFF. Here the CDR3 DNA reads TGCAGCGCCCCCCCCCTAGCGGGAGCTTACAATGAGCAGTTCTTC.

The chain joins TRBV29-1 to TRBJ2-3, with D perhaps matching TRBD1 (5 bases). This CDR3 comprises 12 residues. CDR1 is SQVTM and CDR2 is ANQGSEA in the germline V gene. The V and J ends lost 7 bases and 0 bases respectively, with 8 bases between them. In DNA form, the CDR3 reads TGCAGCGGGACACCGAGCACAGATACGCAGTATTTT. This encodes CSGTPSTDTQYF.

The genes are TRBV19 and TRBJ1-1; TRBD1 aligns across 9 bases. There are 15 residues in the CDR3. With V trimmed by 5 bases and J by 2 bases, 6 bases remained unmatched. Germline V lookup: CDR1 LNHDA, CDR2 SQIVND (reference sequence). In DNA form, the CDR3 reads TGTGCCAGTAGTCAGCATACAGGGGGCAACACTGAAGCTTTCTTT. It is translated as CASSQHTGGNTEAFF.

The chain carries TRBV7-9 and TRBJ2-2; D is unresolved. This CDR3 comprises 16 residues. Trimming shortened V by 3 bases and J by 1 base, and 12 bases separated the two germline ends. Germline V gene sequence: CDR1 SEHNR, CDR2 FQNEAQ (reference sequence). The CDR3 DNA is TGTGCCAGCAGCTTGAGGCTCCCAATGAACACCGGGGAGCTGTTTTTT. It codes for CASSLRLPMNTGELFF.

The J gene is TRBJ2-7, the V gene TRBV28, with 7 bases lining up with TRBD1. The CDR3 is made up of 16 amino acids. Germline CDR1 and CDR2: MDHEN and SYDVKM. V shed 5 bases, J shed 3 bases, and the junction held 13 bases outside the gene matches. CDR3 sequence reads: CASSLGRQGFRYEQYF. Here the CDR3 DNA reads TGTGCCAGCAGTCTGGGCCGACAGGGCTTCCGCTACGAGCAGTACTTC.

The chain joins TRBV7-2 to TRBJ1-2; 9 bases fit TRBD1. V gave up 5 bases and J gave up 4 bases; unmatched junction bases: 5. In germline, CDR1 is SGHTA, CDR2 FQGNSA. CDR3 length: 14 residues. CDR3 in amino acids: CASSPGQGPYGYTF. The CDR3 coding sequence is TGTGCCAGCAGCCCGGGACAGGGACCCTATGGCTACACCTTC.

V is TRBV7-3 and J is TRBJ2-1; 10 nucleotides align to TRBD2. The junction had 14 bases not matched to a gene; V was cut back by 1 base and J by 8 bases. This CDR3 comprises 18 residues. CDR1 and CDR2 from the germline V gene are SGHTA and FQGTGA. The CDR3 reads CASSLKVPASGSRDEQFF. DNA for the CDR3: TGTGCCAGCAGCTTAAAAGTGCCCGCTAGCGGGAGTCGGGATGAGCAGTTCTTC.

The rearrangement links TRBV19 to TRBJ2-3; 11 bases are a match to TRBD2. The V gene's germline CDR1 is LNHDA and CDR2 SQIVND (reference sequence). The CDR3 is 16 residues long. V shed 3 bases and J 4 bases; nucleotides not matched to a gene: 6. The CDR3 DNA sequence: TGTGCCAGTAGTATCGCTAGACTAGCGGGATCAGATACGCAGTATTTT. Translating it yields CASSIARLAGSDTQYF.

V and J are TRBV11-1 and TRBJ2-7, with a weak D call TRBD1 (6 bases). The V gene's germline CDR1 is SGHAT and CDR2 FQDESV (reference sequence). The CDR3 loop spans 18 amino acids. The V end was cut by 7 bases, the J end by 5 bases, with 30 bases between. The chain's CDR3 is CASTPELSLRGRLNEQYF. For the CDR3, the DNA is TGTGCCAGCACCCCCGAACTTAGCCTCAGGGGACGCCTTAACGAGCAGTACTTC.

The chain has TRBV7-9 and TRBJ1-4; 9 nucleotides line up with TRBD1. The CDR3 runs 16 residues. Looked up from germline, CDR1 is SEHNR and CDR2 is FQNEAQ (reference sequence). Trimming cost V 1 base and J 5 bases; bases outside gene matches: 5. DNA for the CDR3: TGTGCCAGCAGCTTAGGCCGGGACAGGGTGAATGAAAAACTGTTTTTT. This translates into CASSLGRDRVNEKLFF.

The genes are TRBV10-3 and TRBJ1-3, with 9 bases fitting TRBD1. Trimming cost V 3 bases and J 0 bases; bases outside gene matches: 3. There are 16 residues in the CDR3. CDR1 ENHRY and CDR2 SYGVKD come from the germline V gene. The CDR3 nucleotides read TGTGCCATCAGTGATGGACAGGGGTTCTCTGGAAACACCATATATTTT. Its translation: CAISDGQGFSGNTIYF.

J is TRBJ2-7 and V is TRBV27; tentatively, D is TRBD1 (5 bases). Germline V CDR1 and CDR2: MNHEY, SMNVEV (reference sequence). The CDR3 sequence is 14 residues long. The V end was cut by 5 bases, the J end by 4 bases, with 15 bases between. The CDR3 sequence is CASSPRGREYEQYF. The CDR3 nucleotides are TGTGCCAGCAGTCCTAGGGGTCGAGAATACGAGCAGTACTTC.

The DNA of the CDR3 is TGTGCCATCAGTGAGTCACACGGGACTAGCGGGAGGGGTCCCCAAGAGACCCAGTACTTC. Protein product: CAISESHGTSGRGPQETQYF. The chain joins TRBV10-3 to TRBJ2-5, with 16 bases identical to TRBD2. This CDR3 is built from 20 residues. Germline loops: CDR1 ENHRY, CDR2 SYGVKD. V lost 0 bases and J lost 1; bases outside the gene matches: 8.

This chain connects TRBV4-1 to TRBJ2-7, with a weak D call TRBD1 (6 bases). Trimming took off 4 bases at V and 0 bases at J, with 19 bases between the two ends. This CDR3 has 17 amino acids. CDR1 MGHRA and CDR2 YSYEKL come from the germline V gene. The CDR3 DNA reads TGCGCCAGCAGCCCCCTCTTGGGGCAGGGGTTCTCCTACGAGCAGTACTTC. This gives the protein CASSPLLGQGFSYEQYF.

The chain is built from TRBV2 and TRBJ1-1; unclear D gene. Germline CDR1 is SNHLY and CDR2 is FYNNEI. The CDR3 runs 15 residues. Trimming stripped 6 bases from V and 4 bases from J, with 18 bases between. For the CDR3, the DNA is TGTGCCAGCAGATCTCGGACTCGGAGGATCACTGAAGCTTTCTTT. Translated, it gives CASRSRTRRITEAFF.

The chain recombines TRBV6-4 with TRBJ2-3; 10 bases are shared with TRBD1. In germline, CDR1 is MRHNA, CDR2 SNTAGT. The CDR3 spans 16 residues. V was clipped by 0 bases and J by 4 bases; unmatched bases: 4. The CDR3 nucleotides read TGTGCCAGCAGTGACTCGACTGGACAGGGGGCAGATACGCAGTATTTT. It encodes CASSDSTGQGADTQYF.

This clone was found once. The chain has TRBV19 and TRBJ2-6; D gene ambiguous. The germline V gene encodes CDR1 LNHDA and CDR2 SQIVND (reference sequence). The CDR3 is 15 amino acids. V shed 4 bases and J shed 0 bases, with 7 bases lying between them. DNA for the CDR3: TGTGCCAGTAGTAGAGGTCCCTCTGGGGCCAACGTCCTGACTTTC. Protein: CASSRGPSGANVLTF.

The table lists this clone with a count of one. The chain couples TRBV5-1 to TRBJ2-3; the match to TRBD1 covers 7 bases. CDR1 and CDR2 from the germline V gene are SGHRS and YFSETQ. V lost 0 bases to trimming and J lost 5 bases; unmatched junction nucleotides: 6. The CDR3 extends over 15 amino acids. The CDR3: CASSLDSNRGDTQYF. In nucleotides, the CDR3 is TGCGCCAGCAGCTTGGACTCTAACAGGGGAGATACGCAGTATTTT.

This clone has only one observation. The chain employs TRBV27 and TRBJ2-1, with D possibly TRBD2 on 5 matching bases. With 5 bases removed from V and 9 bases from J, the gap between germline ends came to 8 bases. The length of the CDR3 is 11 residues. Germline V gives CDR1 MNHEY, CDR2 SMNVEV (reference sequence). This chain's CDR3 is CASSEGFEQFF. For the CDR3, the DNA is TGTGCCAGCAGTGAGGGTTTTGAGCAGTTCTTC.

This clone was counted a single time. The chain joins TRBV7-9 to TRBJ1-2, with D tentatively TRBD1 (6 bases). Germline-derived CDR1 and CDR2 are SEHNR and FQNEAQ (reference sequence). Trimming left V 3 bases short and J 4 bases short, with 9 bases between. The CDR3 runs 13 residues. The CDR3 loop reads CASSLDRFYGYTF. In nucleotides, the CDR3 is TGTGCCAGCAGCTTGGACAGATTCTATGGCTACACCTTC.

The chain joins TRBV6-5 to TRBJ2-7, with D tentatively TRBD1 (6 bases). Trimming removed 0 bases at V and 3 bases at J, with 9 bases between. In germline, CDR1 is MNHEY, CDR2 SVGAGI. This CDR3 contains 14 residues. CDR3: CASSYSIRGYEQYF. CDR3 DNA sequence: TGTGCCAGCAGTTACTCGATCAGGGGCTACGAGCAGTACTTC.

The chain has TRBV4-1 and TRBJ2-7; 8 nucleotides align to TRBD2. This CDR3 comprises 15 residues. Germline V lookup: CDR1 MGHRA, CDR2 YSYEKL. Losses at the gene ends were 0 bases for V and 4 bases for J; bases not matched to a gene: 5. The CDR3 coding sequence is TGCGCCAGCAGCCAAGAGGGGTTAGCGGGGTACGAGCAGTACTTC. Translated: CASSQEGLAGYEQYF.

DNA of the CDR3: TGTGCCAGCAGCTTAGCAGGGGCAGGGAACGAGCAGTACTTC. Translating it yields CASSLAGAGNEQYF. The chain carries TRBV7-9 and TRBJ2-7; possible D gene TRBD1, 5 bases. There are 14 residues in the CDR3. Deletions cut 0 bases from V and 5 bases from J, with 11 bases between. Germline V gene lookup returns CDR1 SEHNR and CDR2 FQNEAQ (reference sequence).